This is a list of T cell receptor beta chains from one sample in a study of neoadjuvant anti-PD-1 for oral cavity cancer. Method: immunoSEQ multiplex PCR; TCRdb's copy keeps in-frame clones and lacks some. Of 9,400 or so clones listed, 66% are singletons. Sequenced here: tumor tissue, sampled before nivolumab (anti-PD-1) treatment. All receptors come from a person between 40 and 85 years old with oral cavity squamous cell carcinoma. CDR3s leave out the opening cysteine and the closing phenylalanine or tryptophan. The size of a clone is reported for some rows only, either as once, few or many, or as a class for expanded clones.

v_gene	abundance	j_gene	CDR3aa
TRBV30	-	TRBJ2-3	AWTLPGGIWQY
TRBV14	few	TRBJ2-1	ASQRGSSYNEQF
TRBV27	once	TRBJ2-1	ASSHTSLAGGPTFDEQF
TRBV18	-	TRBJ1-2	ASSPRADTRLFYGYT
TRBV27	-	TRBJ2-7	ASSLSPVSTVYEQY
TRBV7-9	few	TRBJ2-7	ASSPRDRSTEQY
TRBV27	-	TRBJ1-2	ASSYVGEGSGYT
TRBV27	-	TRBJ1-6	ASSSGTGNSPLH
TRBV19	-	TRBJ2-7	AGPDFGEQY
TRBV4-1	-	TRBJ1-2	ASSRLQGDGYT
TRBV27	-	TRBJ2-1	ASSFLQSPYNEQF
TRBV7-8	few	TRBJ1-2	ASSRDSPYGYT
TRBV5-6	-	TRBJ2-5	ASSYAIGTSGNRETQY
TRBV4-1	-	TRBJ2-3	ASSQLLGNTQY
TRBV7-9	-	TRBJ2-4	ASSLGLSTDIQY
TRBV6-1	-	TRBJ1-2	ASERQVNYGYT
TRBV7-8	-	TRBJ2-5	ASSLSPQETQY
TRBV10-1	-	TRBJ2-1	ASSPTADPSLGEQF
TRBV13	-	TRBJ1-1	ASSLTGQSGTEAF
TRBV29-1	few	TRBJ2-4	SAQGGAKNIQY
TRBV25-1	-	TRBJ2-2	ASSGARGAGELF
TRBV28	-	TRBJ2-7	ASKGFYEQY
TRBV18	-	TRBJ1-2	ASSPGDRGMDRGYT